This T cell receptor beta chain appears in the sequencing data of a study of T-cell reconstitution after alpha-beta-depleted transplantation in children. V lost 3 bases and J lost 1; bases outside the gene matches: 5. Germline loops: CDR1 KGHDR, CDR2 SFDVKD. CDR3 length: 16 residues. TCRbeta library preparation incorporated unique molecular identifiers. MiXCR was run by TCRdb on the PCR reads, yielding one entry per CDR3 protein. The sample shows 600,000 to 700,000 distinct CDR3 sequences, roughly 17% of them seen only once. The chain combines TRBV24-1 with TRBJ2-3; 8 positions match TRBD1. The material sequenced was PBMCs from the stem cell graft donor, taken from the stem cell graft. This TCR derives from a human donor who donated a stem cell graft to a child with acute myeloid leukemia. The CDR3, as DNA: TGTGCCACCAGTGATATGGGACAGGTAGGCACAGATACGCAGTATTTT. Translating it yields CATSDMGQVGTDTQYF.